This T cell receptor (beta chain) was documented in a study of a mutant IDH1 vaccine in newly diagnosed glioma. At the level of the study: Receipt of radiotherapy, temozolomide, or both preceded the study, and most received both.

Using immunoSEQ multiplex PCR, the repertoire was profiled, and TCRdb retains in-frame clones only, with some absent. The repertoire has 50,000 to 70,000 clones, 82% of them found once; the top ten carry roughly 3.2%. Time point defined: week 5, during vaccination. Alongside topical imiquimod, each dose of vaccine comprised 300 ug of mutant IDH1 20-mer peptide. This clone showed up just a few times. Antigen: not known. Sample: PBMCs, taken from a glioma patient whose treatment included an IDH1 peptide vaccine. The source is a young woman with glioma. Some clones in this sample may be carry-over from other donors' samples.

The DNA for the CDR3 is TGTGCCAGCAGTGAAACCTCTGGGGCTAACACTGAAGCTTTCTTT. This sequence encodes CASSETSGANTEAFF. This chain connects TRBV25-1 to TRBJ1-1, with D perhaps matching TRBD1 (5 bases). This CDR3 region has 15 residues. The V end lost 2 bases, the J end lost 2 bases, and 12 bases lay between the germline ends. Germline assignment: CDR1 MGHDK and CDR2 SYGVNS.